This paragraph reports one T cell receptor (beta chain). Its antigen is unknown. This sample was included in a study of cytomegalovirus exposure and HLA in healthy donors. The wider study: A preliminary data release comprised 70 million to 95 million unique TCRs obtained from HLA-typed donors.

Healthy bone marrow donors made up the donors. CDR1 is SNHLY and CDR2 is FYNNEI in the germline V gene. This CDR3 is built from 14 residues. Deletions cut 7 bases from V and 7 bases from J, with 17 bases between. Study results and caveats: The records held CMV serostatus as the only immune exposure information. Later analysis identified about 18,000 TCR beta sequences associated with HLA alleles, using a false discovery rate threshold of 0.05.

Primers for the PCR totalled 60 Vbeta and 13 Jbeta. This table comes from immunoSEQ multiplex PCR, and its TCRdb copy is limited to in-frame clones, with some not included. The table records 150,000 to 200,000 clones, roughly four fifths of them present only once. This receptor was taken from a man aged 18 to 29 in good health and CMV-seronegative. The V call is TRBV2, the J call TRBJ1-3; no reliable D call. The sample was PBMCs. CDR3 in DNA: TGTGCCAGCACCTTTAAGGGTGGCGGGAACACCATATATTTT. This gives the protein CASTFKGGGNTIYF.